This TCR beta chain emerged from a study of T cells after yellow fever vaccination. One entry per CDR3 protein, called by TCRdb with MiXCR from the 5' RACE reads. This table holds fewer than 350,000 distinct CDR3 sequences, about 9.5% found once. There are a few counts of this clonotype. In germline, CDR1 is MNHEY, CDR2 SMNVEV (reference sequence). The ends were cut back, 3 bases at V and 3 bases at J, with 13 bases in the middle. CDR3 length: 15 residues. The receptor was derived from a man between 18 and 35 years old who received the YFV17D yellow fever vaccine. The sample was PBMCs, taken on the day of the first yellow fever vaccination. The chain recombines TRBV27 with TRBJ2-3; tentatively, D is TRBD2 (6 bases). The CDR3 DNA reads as TGTGCCAGCAGTTTCGGGACTCTGACAACAGATACGCAGTATTTT. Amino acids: CASSFGTLTTDTQYF.